This TCR beta chain originates from a study of cytomegalovirus exposure and HLA in healthy donors. PCR primers comprised 60 Vbeta and 13 Jbeta primers. The protocol was immunoSEQ multiplex PCR, while the TCRdb copy is restricted to in-frame clones and leaves out a portion. The sample comprises about 92,000 clones, roughly 63% of which are singletons, and 2.7% rests with the top ten. Germline lookup yields CDR1 MDHEN and CDR2 SYDVKM. Trimming stripped 2 bases from V and 1 base from J, with 13 bases between. The CDR3 is 16 amino acids. The chain has TRBV28 and TRBJ2-3; tentatively, D is TRBD2 (6 bases). Sequencing used PBMCs. The TCR originated in a man in his forties or fifties in good health and CMV-seronegative. This CDR3 is CASSLKGGDGTDTQYF. CDR3 sequence (DNA): TGTGCCAGCAGTTTAAAAGGAGGGGATGGCACAGATACGCAGTATTTT.